Shown below are 5 T cell receptor beta chains from a single sample sequenced in a study of cytomegalovirus exposure and HLA in healthy donors. This PCR relied on a set of 60 Vbeta primers and 13 Jbeta primers. Assay used: immunoSEQ multiplex PCR; TCRdb lists only in-frame clones, some missing. This table holds 200,000 or so clones, 75% to 80% found once. Sequenced: PBMCs. These receptors originate from a woman in her 30s in good health and CMV-seropositive.

CDR3 DNA: TGTGCCAGCAGTTTAGCAAATCAGCCCCAGCATTTT. Translated: CASSLANQPQHF. This chain links TRBV5-6 with TRBJ1-5; D gene uncertain. The V gene's germline CDR1 is SGHDT and CDR2 YYEEEE. The CDR3 extends over 12 amino acids. The V end lost 5 bases, the J end lost 4 bases, and 7 bases lay between the germline ends.

This clone has only one observation. This chain joins TRBV6-5 and TRBJ2-7; TRBD1 matches 8 bases. In germline, CDR1 is MNHEY, CDR2 SVGAGI. Unmatched junction bases numbered 8, after V lost 0 bases and J lost 4 bases. The CDR3 extends over 16 amino acids. The CDR3 DNA reads TGTGCCAGCAGTTACTCGTCCGGGACAGGAATATACGAGCAGTACTTC. Translated: CASSYSSGTGIYEQYF.

This clone was recorded only once. The chain uses TRBV28 and TRBJ1-4; no clear D gene. Deletions cut 7 bases from V and 10 bases from J, with 13 bases between. This CDR3 has 12 amino acids. Looked up from germline, CDR1 is MDHEN and CDR2 is SYDVKM. The CDR3 loop is CASTNDIGKLFF. CDR3 in DNA: TGTGCCAGCACCAATGACATTGGAAAACTGTTTTTT.

The rearrangement uses TRBV11-3 and TRBJ2-1; D is unclear. This CDR3 contains 13 residues. The germline V gene encodes CDR1 SGHNT and CDR2 YENEEA. V dropped 5 bases and J dropped 10 bases, with 15 bases sitting between them. CDR3 sequence reads: CASSPFPLGEQFF. In nucleotides, the CDR3 is TGTGCCAGCAGCCCTTTTCCCCTAGGAGAGCAGTTCTTC.

The chain employs TRBV19 and TRBJ2-2; TRBD2 matches 11 bases. V trimming: 7 bases; J trimming: 1 base; junction bases outside the gene matches: 11. The CDR3 is 18 residues long. Per germline, CDR1 LNHDA and CDR2 SQIVND (reference sequence). Here the CDR3 reads CASNLASGRLGNTGELFF. The CDR3 DNA is TGTGCCAGTAATCTGGCTAGCGGGAGGTTAGGGAACACCGGGGAGCTGTTTTTT.